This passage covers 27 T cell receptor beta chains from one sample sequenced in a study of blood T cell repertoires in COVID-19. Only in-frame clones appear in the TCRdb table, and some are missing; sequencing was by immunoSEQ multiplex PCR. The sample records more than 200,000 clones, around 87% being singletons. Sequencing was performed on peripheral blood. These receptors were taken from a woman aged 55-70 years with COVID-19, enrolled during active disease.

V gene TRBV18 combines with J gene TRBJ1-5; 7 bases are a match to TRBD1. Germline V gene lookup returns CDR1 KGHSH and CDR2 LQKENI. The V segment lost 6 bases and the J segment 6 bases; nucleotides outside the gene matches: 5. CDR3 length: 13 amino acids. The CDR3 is CASSRDRVQPQHF. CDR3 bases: TGTGCCAGCTCCCGGGACAGAGTTCAGCCCCAGCATTTT.

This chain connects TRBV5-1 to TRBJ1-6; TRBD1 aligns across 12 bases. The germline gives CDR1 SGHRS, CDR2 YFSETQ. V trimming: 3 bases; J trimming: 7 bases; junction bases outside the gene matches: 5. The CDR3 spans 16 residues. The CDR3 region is CASSSGQGAGNSPLHF. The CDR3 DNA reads TGCGCCAGCAGCTCGGGACAGGGGGCAGGGAATTCACCCCTCCACTTT.

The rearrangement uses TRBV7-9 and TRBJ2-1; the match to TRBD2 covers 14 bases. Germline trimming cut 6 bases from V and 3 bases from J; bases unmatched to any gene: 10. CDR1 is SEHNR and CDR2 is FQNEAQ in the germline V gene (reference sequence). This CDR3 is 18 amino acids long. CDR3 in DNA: TGTGCCAGCAGACCTACCGGGACTAGCGGGAGTGGCTACAATGAGCAGTTCTTC. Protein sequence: CASRPTGTSGSGYNEQFF.

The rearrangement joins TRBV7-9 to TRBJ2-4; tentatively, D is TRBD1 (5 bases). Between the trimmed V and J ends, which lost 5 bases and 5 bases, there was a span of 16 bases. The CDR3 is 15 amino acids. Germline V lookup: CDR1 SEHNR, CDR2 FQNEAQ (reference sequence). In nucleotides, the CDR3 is TGTGCCAGCAGCCCCGAGATGTGGGGCCAAAACATTCAGTACTTC. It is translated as CASSPEMWGQNIQYF.

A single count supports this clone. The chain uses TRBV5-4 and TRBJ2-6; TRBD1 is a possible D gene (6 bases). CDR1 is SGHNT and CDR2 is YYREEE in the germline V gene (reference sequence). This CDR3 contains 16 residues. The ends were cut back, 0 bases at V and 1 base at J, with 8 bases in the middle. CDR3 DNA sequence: TGTGCCAGCAGCTTGGTGGGACAATCTGGGGCCAACGTCCTGACTTTC. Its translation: CASSLVGQSGANVLTF.

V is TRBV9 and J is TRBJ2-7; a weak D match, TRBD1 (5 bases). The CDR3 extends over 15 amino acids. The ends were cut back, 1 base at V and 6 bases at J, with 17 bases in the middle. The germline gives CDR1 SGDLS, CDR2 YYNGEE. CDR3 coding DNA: TGTGCCAGCAGCGTAACAGGATCTGTTTTATCCGAGCAGTACTTC. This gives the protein CASSVTGSVLSEQYF.

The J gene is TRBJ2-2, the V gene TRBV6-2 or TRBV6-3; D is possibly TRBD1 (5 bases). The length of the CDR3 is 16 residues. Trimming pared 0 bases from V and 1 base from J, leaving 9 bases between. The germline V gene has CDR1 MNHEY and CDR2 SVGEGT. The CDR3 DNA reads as TGTGCCAGCAGTTACTCCCGCAGGGAGAACACCGGGGAGCTGTTTTTT. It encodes CASSYSRRENTGELFF.

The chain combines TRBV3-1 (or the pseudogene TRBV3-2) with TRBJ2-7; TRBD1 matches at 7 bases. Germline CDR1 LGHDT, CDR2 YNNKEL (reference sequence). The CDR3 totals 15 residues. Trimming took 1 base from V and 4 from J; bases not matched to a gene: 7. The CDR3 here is CASSQAPGTEYEQYF. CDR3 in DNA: TGTGCCAGCAGCCAAGCACCCGGGACAGAATACGAGCAGTACTTC.

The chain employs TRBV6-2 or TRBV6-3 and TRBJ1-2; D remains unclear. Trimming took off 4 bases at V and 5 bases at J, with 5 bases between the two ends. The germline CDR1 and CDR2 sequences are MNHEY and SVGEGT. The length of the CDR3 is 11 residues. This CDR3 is CASSFRYGYTF. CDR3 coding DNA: TGTGCCAGCAGTTTCCGTTATGGCTACACCTTC.

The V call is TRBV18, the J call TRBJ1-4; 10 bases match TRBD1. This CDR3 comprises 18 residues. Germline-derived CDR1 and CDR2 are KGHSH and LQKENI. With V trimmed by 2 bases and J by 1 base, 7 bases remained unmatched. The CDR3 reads CASSPLAGQGVTNEKLFF. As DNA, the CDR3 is TGTGCCAGCTCACCATTGGCCGGACAGGGGGTAACTAATGAAAAACTGTTTTTT.

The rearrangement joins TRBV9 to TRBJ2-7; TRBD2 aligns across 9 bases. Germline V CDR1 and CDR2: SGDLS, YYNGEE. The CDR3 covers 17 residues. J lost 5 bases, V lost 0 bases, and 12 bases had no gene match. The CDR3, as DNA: TGTGCCAGCAGCGTAGGGTTAGCGGGAGCGGGATCCAACGAGCAGTACTTC. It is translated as CASSVGLAGAGSNEQYF.

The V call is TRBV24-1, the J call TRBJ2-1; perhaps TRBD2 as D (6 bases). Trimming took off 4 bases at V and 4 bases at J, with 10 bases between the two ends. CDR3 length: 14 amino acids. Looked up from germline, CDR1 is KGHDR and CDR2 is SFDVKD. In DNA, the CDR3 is TGTGCCACCAGTGAGTCGACTAGTTACAATGAGCAGTTCTTC. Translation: CATSESTSYNEQFF.

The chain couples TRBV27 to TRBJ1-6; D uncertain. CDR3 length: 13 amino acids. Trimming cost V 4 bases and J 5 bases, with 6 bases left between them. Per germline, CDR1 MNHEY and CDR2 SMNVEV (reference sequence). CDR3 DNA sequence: TGTGCCAGCAGTTCTACCCATAATTCACCCCTCCACTTT. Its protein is CASSSTHNSPLHF.

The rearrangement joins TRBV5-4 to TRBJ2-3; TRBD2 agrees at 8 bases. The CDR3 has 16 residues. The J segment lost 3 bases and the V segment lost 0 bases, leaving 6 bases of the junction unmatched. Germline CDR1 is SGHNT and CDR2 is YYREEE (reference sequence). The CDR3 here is CASSLGRQRETDTQYF. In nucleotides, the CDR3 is TGTGCCAGCAGCTTGGGGCGTCAGCGGGAGACAGATACGCAGTATTTT. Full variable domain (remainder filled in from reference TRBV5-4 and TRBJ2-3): ETGVTQSPTHLIKTRGQQVTLRCSSQSGHNTVSWYQQALGQGPQFIFQYYREEENGRGNFPPRFSGLQFPNYSSELNVNALELDDSALYLCASSLGRQRETDTQYFGPGTRLTVL.

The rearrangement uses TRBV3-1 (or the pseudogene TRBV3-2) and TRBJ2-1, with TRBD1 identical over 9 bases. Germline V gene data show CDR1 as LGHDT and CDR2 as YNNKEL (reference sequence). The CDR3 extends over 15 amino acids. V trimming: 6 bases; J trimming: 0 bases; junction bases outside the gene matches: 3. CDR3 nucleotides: TGTGCCAGCAGTGACAGGGGGAGCTCCTACAATGAGCAGTTCTTC. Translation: CASSDRGSSYNEQFF.

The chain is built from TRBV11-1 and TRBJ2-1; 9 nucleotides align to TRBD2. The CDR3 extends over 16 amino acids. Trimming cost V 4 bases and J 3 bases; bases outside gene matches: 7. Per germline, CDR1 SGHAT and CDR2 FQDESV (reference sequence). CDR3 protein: CASSSLAGAYYNEQFF. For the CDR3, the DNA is TGTGCCAGCAGCTCATTAGCGGGGGCCTACTACAATGAGCAGTTCTTC.

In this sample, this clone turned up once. CDR3 sequence reads: CASSLGYTSGIYYGYTF. CDR3 coding DNA: TGTGCCAGCAGCTTAGGGTATACGTCGGGAATTTACTATGGCTACACCTTC. This chain links TRBV7-8 with TRBJ1-2; D is unresolved. Trimming shortened V by 1 base and J by 3 bases, and 18 bases separated the two germline ends. The CDR3 is 17 residues long. Germline V gene data show CDR1 as SGHVS and CDR2 as FQNEAQ.

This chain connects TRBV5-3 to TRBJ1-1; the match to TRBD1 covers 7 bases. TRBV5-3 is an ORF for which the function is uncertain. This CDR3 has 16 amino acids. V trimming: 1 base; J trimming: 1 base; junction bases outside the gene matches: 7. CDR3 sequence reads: CARSLPKRTGNTEAFF. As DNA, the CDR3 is TGTGCCAGAAGCTTGCCTAAAAGGACAGGGAACACTGAAGCTTTCTTT.

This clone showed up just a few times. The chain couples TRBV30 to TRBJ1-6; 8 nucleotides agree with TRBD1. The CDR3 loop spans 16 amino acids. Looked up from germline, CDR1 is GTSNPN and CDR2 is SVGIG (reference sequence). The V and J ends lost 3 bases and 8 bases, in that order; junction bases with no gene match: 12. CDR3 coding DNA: TGTGCCTGGAGGCTGACAGGGGCCGGGTGGGATTCACCCCTCCACTTT. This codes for CAWRLTGAGWDSPLHF.

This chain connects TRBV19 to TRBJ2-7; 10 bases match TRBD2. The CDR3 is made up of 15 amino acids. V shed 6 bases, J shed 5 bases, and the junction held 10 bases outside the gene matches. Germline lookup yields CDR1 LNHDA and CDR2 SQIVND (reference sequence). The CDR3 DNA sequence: TGTGCCAGTAGGGAGGCTAGCGGGAGTCGACACGAGCAGTACTTC. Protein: CASREASGSRHEQYF.

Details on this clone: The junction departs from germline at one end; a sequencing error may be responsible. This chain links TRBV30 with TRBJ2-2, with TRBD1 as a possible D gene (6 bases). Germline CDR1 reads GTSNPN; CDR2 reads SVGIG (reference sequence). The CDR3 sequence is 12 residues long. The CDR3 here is CVWTANTGELFF. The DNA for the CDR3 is TGTGTCTGGACAGCGAACACCGGGGAGCTGTTTTTT.

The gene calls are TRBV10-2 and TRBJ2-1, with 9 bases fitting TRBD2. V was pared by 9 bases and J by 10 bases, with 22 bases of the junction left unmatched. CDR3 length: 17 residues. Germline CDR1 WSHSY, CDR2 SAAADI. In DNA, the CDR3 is TGCGCCAGTTATCTAGAAGTCGGCGGGAGGGCCCGGGGGGAGCAGTTCTTC. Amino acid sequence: CASYLEVGGRARGEQFF.

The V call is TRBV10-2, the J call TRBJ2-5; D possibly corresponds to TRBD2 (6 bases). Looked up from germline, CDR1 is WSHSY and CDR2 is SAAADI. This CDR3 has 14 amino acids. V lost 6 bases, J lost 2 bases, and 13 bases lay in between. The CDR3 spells CASRREGGQETQYF. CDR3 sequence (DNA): TGCGCCAGCAGGCGGGAAGGAGGGCAAGAGACCCAGTACTTC.

The CDR3 spells CASSLNRAKDGYTF. The CDR3 nucleotides are TGCGCCAGCAGCTTGAACAGGGCTAAGGATGGCTACACCTTC. This chain joins TRBV5-1 and TRBJ1-2; maybe TRBD1 (6 bases). Trimming cost V 1 base and J 6 bases, with 13 bases left between them. Germline V gene lookup returns CDR1 SGHRS and CDR2 YFSETQ. This CDR3 spans 14 amino acids.

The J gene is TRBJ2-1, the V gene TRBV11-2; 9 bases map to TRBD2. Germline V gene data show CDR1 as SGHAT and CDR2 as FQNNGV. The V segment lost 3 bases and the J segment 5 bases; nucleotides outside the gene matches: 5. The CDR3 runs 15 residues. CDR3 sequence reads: CASSFSLAGHNEQFF. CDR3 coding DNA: TGTGCCAGCAGCTTCTCACTAGCGGGTCACAATGAGCAGTTCTTC.

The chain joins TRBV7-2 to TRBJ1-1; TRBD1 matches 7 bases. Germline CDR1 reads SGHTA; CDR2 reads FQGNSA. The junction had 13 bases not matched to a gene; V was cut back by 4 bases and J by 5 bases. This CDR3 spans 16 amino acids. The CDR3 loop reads CASSSRQGTLGTEAFF. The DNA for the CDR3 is TGTGCCAGCAGCTCGAGACAGGGCACCTTGGGAACTGAAGCTTTCTTT.

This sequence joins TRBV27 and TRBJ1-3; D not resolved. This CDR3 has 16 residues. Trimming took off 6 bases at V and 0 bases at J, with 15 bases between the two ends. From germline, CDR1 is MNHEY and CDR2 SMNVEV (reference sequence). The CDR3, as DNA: TGTGCCAGCAGCTCAGTGAGGCCAGACTCTGGAAACACCATATATTTT. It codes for CASSSVRPDSGNTIYF.